This is a list of T cell receptor beta chains from one sample in a study of low-dose radiotherapy and immunotherapy resistance in tumors. TCRdb recomputed calls from the reads with MiXCR, one row per CDR3 protein. The table shows about 100,000 distinct CDR3 sequences, with roughly 20% occurring only once. The material sequenced was PBMCs, taken after low-dose radiotherapy plus immunotherapy. The receptors shown here come from a male donor with prostate cancer. CDR3s include the opening cysteine and the closing phenylalanine or tryptophan. Each record gives: V gene, J gene, D gene, clone size, CDR3 protein, CDR3 DNA. D genes are given only for firm matches. Sizes are listed as once, few, many, or a class for an expanded clone.

>TRBV19|TRBJ1-1|.|many
CASSMGVGGFAEAFF
TGTGCCAGTAGTATGGGGGTCGGGGGTTTCGCTGAAGCTTTCTTT
>TRBV4-1|TRBJ2-4|.|many
CASSQEGVSAKNIQYF
TGCGCCAGCAGCCAAGAGGGGGTTTCAGCCAAAAACATTCAGTACTTC
>TRBV6-1|TRBJ1-2|.|many
CAAKTNYGYTF
TGTGCGGCTAAGACGAACTATGGCTACACCTTC
>TRBV14|TRBJ2-5|TRBD2|many
CASSQVNREGTQYF
TGTGCCAGCAGCCAAGTAAACCGGGAGGGGACCCAGTACTTC
>TRBV5-1|TRBJ1-3|.|many
CASSPRVSGGNTIYF
TGCGCCAGCAGCCCCAGGGTCTCCGGTGGAAACACCATATATTTT
>TRBV7-6|TRBJ2-3|.|many
CASSLDLMKGETPRSDTQYF
TGTGCCAGCAGCTTAGACCTGATGAAGGGCGAAACCCCAAGAAGTGATACGCAGTATTTT
>TRBV25-1|TRBJ2-5|.|few
CASSESLRAETQYF
TGTGCCAGCAGTGAGAGCTTGAGGGCTGAGACCCAGTACTTC
>TRBV11-2|TRBJ2-3|.|many
CASSLSLNTDTQYF
TGTGCCAGCAGCTTAAGTCTCAACACAGATACGCAGTATTTT
>TRBV9|TRBJ2-7|.|many
CASSVRGASMNEQYF
TGTGCCAGCAGCGTACGGGGGGCCAGCATGAACGAGCAGTACTTC
>TRBV25-1|TRBJ2-5|TRBD1|once
CASSESAGGRETQYF
TGTGCCAGCAGTGAATCGGCAGGGGGCCGGGAGACCCAGTACTTC
>TRBV12-3/TRBV12-4|TRBJ2-3|TRBD2|many
CASSFSGGTDTQYF
TGTGCCAGCAGTTTTAGCGGGGGGACAGATACGCAGTATTTT
>TRBV6-5|TRBJ2-2|TRBD2|many
CASSTLAGGRPGELFF
TGTGCCAGCAGTACCCTAGCGGGGGGGCGACCCGGGGAGCTGTTTTTT
>TRBV10-3|TRBJ2-5|TRBD1|many
CAISGQGTSQETQYF
TGTGCCATCAGTGGACAGGGGACCTCCCAAGAGACCCAGTACTTC
>TRBV30|TRBJ2-2|.|many
CAWSIGGHGELFF
TGTGCCTGGAGCATTGGGGGTCACGGGGAGCTGTTTTTT
>TRBV9|TRBJ2-1|.|many
CASSVTGTASNEQFF
TGTGCCAGCAGCGTGACCGGGACGGCCAGCAATGAGCAGTTCTTC
>TRBV6-5|TRBJ1-5|TRBD1|many
CASSATGGVGQPQHF
TGTGCCAGCAGCGCGACAGGGGGTGTAGGGCAGCCCCAGCATTTT